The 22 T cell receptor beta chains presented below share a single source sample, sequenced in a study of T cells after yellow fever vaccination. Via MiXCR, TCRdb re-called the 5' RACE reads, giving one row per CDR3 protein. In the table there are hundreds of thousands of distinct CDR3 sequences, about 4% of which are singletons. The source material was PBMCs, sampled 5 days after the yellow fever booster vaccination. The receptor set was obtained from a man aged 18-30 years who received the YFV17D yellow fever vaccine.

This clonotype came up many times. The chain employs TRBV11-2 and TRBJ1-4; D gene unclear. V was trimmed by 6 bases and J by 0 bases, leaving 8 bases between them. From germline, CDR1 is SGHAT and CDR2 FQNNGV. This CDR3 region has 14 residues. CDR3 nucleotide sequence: TGTGCCAGCAGTAGAAGTGCAACTAATGAAAAACTGTTTTTT. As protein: CASSRSATNEKLFF.

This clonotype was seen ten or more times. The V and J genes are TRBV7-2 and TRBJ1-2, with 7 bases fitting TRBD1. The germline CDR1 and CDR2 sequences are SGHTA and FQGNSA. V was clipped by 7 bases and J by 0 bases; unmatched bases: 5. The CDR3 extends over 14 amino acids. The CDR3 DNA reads TGTGCCAGCAAAACAGGGGACGCTAACTATGGCTACACCTTC. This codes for CASKTGDANYGYTF.

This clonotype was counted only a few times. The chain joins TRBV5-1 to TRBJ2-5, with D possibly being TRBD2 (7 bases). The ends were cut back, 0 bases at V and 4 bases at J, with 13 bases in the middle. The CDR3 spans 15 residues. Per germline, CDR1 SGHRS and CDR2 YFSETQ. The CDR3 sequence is CASSLDRASGETQYF. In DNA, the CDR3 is TGCGCCAGCAGCTTGGACAGGGCTAGCGGAGAGACCCAGTACTTC.

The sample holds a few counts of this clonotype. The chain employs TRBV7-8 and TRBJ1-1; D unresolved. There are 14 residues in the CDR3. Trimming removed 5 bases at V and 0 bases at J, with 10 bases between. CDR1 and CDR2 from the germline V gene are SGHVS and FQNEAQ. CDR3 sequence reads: CASSPSSMNTEAFF. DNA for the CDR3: TGTGCCAGCAGCCCGTCTAGCATGAACACTGAAGCTTTCTTT.

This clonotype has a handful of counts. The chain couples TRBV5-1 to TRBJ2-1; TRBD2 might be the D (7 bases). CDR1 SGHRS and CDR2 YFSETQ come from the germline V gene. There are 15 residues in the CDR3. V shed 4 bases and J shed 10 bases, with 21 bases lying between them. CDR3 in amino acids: CASSTIQDRRGEQFF. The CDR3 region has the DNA TGCGCCAGCAGCACCATCCAAGACAGGCGGGGGGAGCAGTTCTTC.

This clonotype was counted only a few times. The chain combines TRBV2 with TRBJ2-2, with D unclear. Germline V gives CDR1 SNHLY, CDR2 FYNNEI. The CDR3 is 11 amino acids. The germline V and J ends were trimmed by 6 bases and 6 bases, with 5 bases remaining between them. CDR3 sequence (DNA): TGTGCCAGCAGGGAGCCCGGGGAGCTGTTTTTT. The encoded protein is CASREPGELFF.

The CDR3 nucleotides read TGTGCCAGCAGCTTACCGCGATCTAACTATGGCTACACCTTC. Translation gives CASSLPRSNYGYTF. The chain combines TRBV7-2 with TRBJ1-2; D not resolved. CDR1 and CDR2 from the germline V gene are SGHTA and FQGNSA. This CDR3 comprises 14 residues. The germline V and J ends were trimmed by 2 bases and 0 bases, with 7 bases remaining between them. The whole variable domain, filled in from reference TRBV7-2 and TRBJ1-2, reads GAGVSQSPSNKVTEKGKDVELRCDPISGHTALYWYRQSLGQGLEFLIYFQGNSAPDKSGLPSDRFSAERTGGSVSTLTIQRTQQEDSAVYLCASSLPRSNYGYTFGSGTRLTVV.

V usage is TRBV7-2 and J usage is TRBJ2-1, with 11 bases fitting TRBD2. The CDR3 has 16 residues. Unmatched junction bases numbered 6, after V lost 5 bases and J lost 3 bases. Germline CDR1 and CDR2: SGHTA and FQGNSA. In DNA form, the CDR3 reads TGTGCCAGCAGCCCTCCTAGCGGGGGGCGCTACAATGAGCAGTTCTTC. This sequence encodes CASSPPSGGRYNEQFF.

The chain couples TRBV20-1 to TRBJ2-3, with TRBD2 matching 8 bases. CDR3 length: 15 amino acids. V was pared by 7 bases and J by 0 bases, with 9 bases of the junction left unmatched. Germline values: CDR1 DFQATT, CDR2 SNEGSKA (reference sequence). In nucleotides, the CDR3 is TGCAGTGTGGCTAGCGGGCCTATGAGCACAGATACGCAGTATTTT. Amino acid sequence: CSVASGPMSTDTQYF.

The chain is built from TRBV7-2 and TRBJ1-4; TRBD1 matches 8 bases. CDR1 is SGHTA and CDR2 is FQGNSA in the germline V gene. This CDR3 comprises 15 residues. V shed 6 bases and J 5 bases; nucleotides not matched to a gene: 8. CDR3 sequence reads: CASRPAGGTNEKLFF. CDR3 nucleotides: TGTGCCAGCAGGCCCGCAGGGGGCACAAATGAAAAACTGTTTTTT.

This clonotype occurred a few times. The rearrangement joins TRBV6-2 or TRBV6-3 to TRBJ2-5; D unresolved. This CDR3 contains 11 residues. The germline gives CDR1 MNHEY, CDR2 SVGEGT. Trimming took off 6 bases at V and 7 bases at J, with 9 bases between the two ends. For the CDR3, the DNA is TGTGCCAGCAGAAGAGGCGGGACCCAGTACTTC. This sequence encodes CASRRGGTQYF.

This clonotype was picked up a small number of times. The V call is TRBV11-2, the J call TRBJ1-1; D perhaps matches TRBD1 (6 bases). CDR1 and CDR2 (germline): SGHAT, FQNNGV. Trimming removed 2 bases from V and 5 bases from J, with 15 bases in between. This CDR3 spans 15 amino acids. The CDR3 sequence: CASSLFQGKGTEAFF. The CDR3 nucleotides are TGTGCCAGCAGCTTATTCCAGGGGAAAGGGACTGAAGCTTTCTTT.

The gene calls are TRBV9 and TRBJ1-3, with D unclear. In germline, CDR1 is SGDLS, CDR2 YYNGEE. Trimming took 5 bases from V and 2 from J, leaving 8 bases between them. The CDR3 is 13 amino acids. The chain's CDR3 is CASRAGAGNTIYF. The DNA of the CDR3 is TGTGCCAGCAGGGCCGGGGCTGGAAACACCATATATTTT.

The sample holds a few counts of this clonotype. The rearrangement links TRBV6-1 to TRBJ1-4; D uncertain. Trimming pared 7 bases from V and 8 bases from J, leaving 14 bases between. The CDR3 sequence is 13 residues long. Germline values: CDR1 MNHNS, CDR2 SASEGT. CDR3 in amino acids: CASKTAGEEKLFF. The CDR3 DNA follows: TGTGCCAGCAAAACAGCCGGGGAAGAAAAACTGTTTTTT.

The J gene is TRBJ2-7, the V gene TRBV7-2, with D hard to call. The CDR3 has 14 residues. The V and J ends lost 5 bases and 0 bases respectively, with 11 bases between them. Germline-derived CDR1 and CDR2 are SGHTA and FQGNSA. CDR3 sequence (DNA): TGTGCCAGCAGCCCTGGTTTGGTCTCCTACGAGCAGTACTTC. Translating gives CASSPGLVSYEQYF.

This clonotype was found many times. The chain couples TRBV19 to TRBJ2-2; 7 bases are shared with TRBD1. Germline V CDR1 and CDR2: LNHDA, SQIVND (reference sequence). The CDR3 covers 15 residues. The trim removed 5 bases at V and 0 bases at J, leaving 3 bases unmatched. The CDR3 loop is CASSVGTANTGELFF. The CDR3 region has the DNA TGTGCCAGTAGTGTCGGGACAGCGAACACCGGGGAGCTGTTTTTT.

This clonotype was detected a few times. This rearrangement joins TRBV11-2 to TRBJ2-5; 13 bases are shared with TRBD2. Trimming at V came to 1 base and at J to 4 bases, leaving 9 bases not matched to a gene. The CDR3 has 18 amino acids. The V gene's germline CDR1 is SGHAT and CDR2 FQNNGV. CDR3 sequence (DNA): TGTGCCAGCAGCTTAGCGGGACTAGCGGGGCCGAGGGGAGAGACCCAGTACTTC. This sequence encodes CASSLAGLAGPRGETQYF. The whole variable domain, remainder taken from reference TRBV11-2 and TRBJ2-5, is EAGVAQSPRYKIIEKRQSVAFWCNPISGHATLYWYQQILGQGPKLLIQFQNNGVVDDSQLPKDRFSAERLKGVDSTLKIQPAKLEDSAVYLCASSLAGLAGPRGETQYFGPGTRLLVL.

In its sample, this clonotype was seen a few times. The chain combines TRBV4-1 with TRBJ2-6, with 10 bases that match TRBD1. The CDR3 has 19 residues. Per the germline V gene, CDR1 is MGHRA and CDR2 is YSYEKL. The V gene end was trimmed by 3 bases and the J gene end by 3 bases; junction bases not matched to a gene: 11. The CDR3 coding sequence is TGCGCCAGCAGCCAGGACGACAGGGGGCTTTGGGATGGGGCCAACGTCCTGACTTTC. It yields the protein CASSQDDRGLWDGANVLTF.

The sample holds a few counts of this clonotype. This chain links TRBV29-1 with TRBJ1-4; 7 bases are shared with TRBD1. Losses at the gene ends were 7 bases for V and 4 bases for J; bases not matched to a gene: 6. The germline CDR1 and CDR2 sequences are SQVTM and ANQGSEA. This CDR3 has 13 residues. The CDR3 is CSGRQGDNEKLFF. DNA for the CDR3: TGCAGCGGGCGGCAGGGGGATAATGAAAAACTGTTTTTT. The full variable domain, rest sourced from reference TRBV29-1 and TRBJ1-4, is SAVISQKPSRDICQRGTSLTIQCQVDSQVTMMFWYRQQPGQSLTLIATANQGSEATYESGFVIDKFPISRPNLTFSTLTVSNMSPEDSSIYLCSGRQGDNEKLFFGSGTQLSVL.

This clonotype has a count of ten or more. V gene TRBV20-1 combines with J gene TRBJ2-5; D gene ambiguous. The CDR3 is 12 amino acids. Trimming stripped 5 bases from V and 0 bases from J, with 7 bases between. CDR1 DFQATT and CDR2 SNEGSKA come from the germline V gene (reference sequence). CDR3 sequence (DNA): TGCAGTGCTCGTCCGAACCAAGAGACCCAGTACTTC. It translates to CSARPNQETQYF.

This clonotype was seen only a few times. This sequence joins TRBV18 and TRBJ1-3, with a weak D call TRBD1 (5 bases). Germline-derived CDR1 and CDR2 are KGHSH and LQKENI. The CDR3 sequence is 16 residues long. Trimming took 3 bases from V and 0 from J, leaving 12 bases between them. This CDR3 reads CASSPTQAFSGNTIYF. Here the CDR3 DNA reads TGTGCCAGCTCACCGACACAGGCCTTCTCTGGAAACACCATATATTTT.

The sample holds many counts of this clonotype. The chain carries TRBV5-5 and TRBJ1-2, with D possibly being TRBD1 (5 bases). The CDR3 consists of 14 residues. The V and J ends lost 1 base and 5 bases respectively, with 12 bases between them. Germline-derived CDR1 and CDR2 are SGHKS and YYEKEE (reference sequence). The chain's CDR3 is CASSLMGREYGYTF. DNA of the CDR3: TGTGCCAGCAGCTTGATGGGACGGGAGTATGGCTACACCTTC.